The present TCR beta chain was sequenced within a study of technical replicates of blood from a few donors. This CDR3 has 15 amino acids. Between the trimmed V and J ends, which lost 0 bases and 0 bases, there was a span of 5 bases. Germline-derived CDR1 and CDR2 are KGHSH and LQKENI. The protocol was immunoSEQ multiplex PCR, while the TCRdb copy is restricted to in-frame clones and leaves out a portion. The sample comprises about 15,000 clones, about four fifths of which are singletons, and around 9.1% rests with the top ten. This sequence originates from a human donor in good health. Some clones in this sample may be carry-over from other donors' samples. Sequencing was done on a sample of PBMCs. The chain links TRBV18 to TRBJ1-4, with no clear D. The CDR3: CASSPPQTTNEKLFF. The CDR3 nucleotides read TGTGCCAGCTCACCACCGCAGACAACTAATGAAAAACTGTTTTTT.